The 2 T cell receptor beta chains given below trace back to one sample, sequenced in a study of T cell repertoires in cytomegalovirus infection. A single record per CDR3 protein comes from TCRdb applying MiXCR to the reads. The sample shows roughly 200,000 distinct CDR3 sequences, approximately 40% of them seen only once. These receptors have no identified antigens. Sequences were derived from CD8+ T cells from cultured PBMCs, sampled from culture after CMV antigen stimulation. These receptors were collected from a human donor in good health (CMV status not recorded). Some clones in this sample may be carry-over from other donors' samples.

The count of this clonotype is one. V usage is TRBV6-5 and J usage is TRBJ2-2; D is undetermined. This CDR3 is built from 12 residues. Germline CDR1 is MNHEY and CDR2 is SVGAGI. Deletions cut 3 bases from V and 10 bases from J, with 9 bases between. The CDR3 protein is CASSYSPQELFF. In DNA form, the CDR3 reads TGTGCCAGCAGTTATTCGCCCCAGGAGCTGTTTTTT.

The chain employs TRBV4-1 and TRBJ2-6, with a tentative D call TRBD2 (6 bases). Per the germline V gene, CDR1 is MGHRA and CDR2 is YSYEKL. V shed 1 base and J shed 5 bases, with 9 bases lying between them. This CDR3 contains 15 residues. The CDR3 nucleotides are TGCGCCAGCAGCCAAGTCGGCGGGAGGGCCAACGTCCTGACTTTC. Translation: CASSQVGGRANVLTF.